This TCR beta chain is drawn from a study of spatial heterogeneity in lung cancer. Time point of the sample: sample taken at primary tumor resection. Trimming removed 5 bases from V and 4 bases from J; junction bases left unmatched: 5. There are 14 residues in the CDR3. Germline loops: CDR1 DFQATT, CDR2 SNEGSKA (reference sequence). MiXCR, applied by TCRdb to the 5' RACE reads, yields one record per CDR3 protein. This repertoire shows around 100,000 distinct CDR3 sequences, 4% to 4.5% found once; its top ten account for 21%. This clonotype has a count of ten or more. No antigen is known for it. Broader study findings: Tracking of tumor mutation counts was seen in expanded intratumoral alpha and beta TCR counts. Coverage was estimated at roughly 6.5% of tumor T cells for alpha chains and approximately 13% for beta chains.

The starting material was lung tumor tissue, obtained at surgery. V is TRBV20-1 and J is TRBJ2-7; 13 nucleotides align to TRBD2. The clonotype comes from a male donor with early-stage non-small cell lung cancer. The CDR3 reads CSAGGLAGVYEQYF. For the CDR3, the DNA is TGCAGTGCTGGTGGACTAGCGGGAGTGTACGAGCAGTACTTC.